Presented here are 19 T cell receptor beta chains from one specimen sequenced in a study of CD8 T cells in Susac syndrome (dated by TCRdb to the late 2010s). The library was built by means of the immunoSEQ multiplex PCR assay. RNA was extracted with the RNeasy kit and about 0.5 to 1 ug was reverse transcribed using random hexamers. TCRdb reran the public reads through fastp at Q25 and MiXCR, keeping productive beta chains. Each CDR3 protein appears once, grouped with its most common genes and DNA. The sample table holds approximately 94,000 distinct CDR3 sequences, of which around 95% were seen once. The leading ten clones occupy 0.3% of the sample. Material: CD8+ T cells from PBMCs. Receptor source: a human donor with Susac syndrome.

The V and J genes are TRBV3-1 and TRBJ2-1, with D perhaps matching TRBD2 (6 bases). V gave up 5 bases and J gave up 8 bases, with 10 bases separating them. Germline-derived CDR1 and CDR2 are LGHDT and YNNKEL (reference sequence). The CDR3 totals 12 residues. The DNA of the CDR3 is TGTGCCAGCAGCTTCAGCGGGTATGAGCAGTTCTTC. It translates to CASSFSGYEQFF.

The chain couples TRBV18 to TRBJ2-1; 15 bases align to TRBD2. CDR3 size: 17 residues. The germline V gene encodes CDR1 KGHSH and CDR2 LQKENI. Germline trimming cut 3 bases from V and 3 bases from J; bases unmatched to any gene: 3. The CDR3 region has the DNA TGTGCCAGCTCACCGGGACTAGCGGGAGGTGACTACAATGAGCAGTTCTTC. Translated: CASSPGLAGGDYNEQFF.

This sequence joins TRBV14 and TRBJ1-3; no definite D call. V lost 4 bases to trimming and J lost 0 bases, with 13 bases between them. CDR3 size: 16 residues. Per the germline V gene, CDR1 is SGHDN and CDR2 is FVKESK. For the CDR3, the DNA is TGTGCCAGCAGCCTCTCCCGCGGAAGCTCTGGAAACACCATATATTTT. Amino acids: CASSLSRGSSGNTIYF.

The chain combines TRBV12-3 or TRBV12-4 with TRBJ1-1; TRBD1 might be the D (6 bases). Trimming took 7 bases from V and 0 from J, leaving 9 bases between them. This CDR3 has 13 residues. The CDR3 loop reads CASTGVVNTEAFF. DNA of the CDR3: TGTGCCAGCACAGGGGTTGTGAACACTGAAGCTTTCTTT.

The CDR3 here is CASSEDTSYEQYF. As DNA, the CDR3 is TGTGCCAGTAGTGAGGACACCTCCTACGAGCAGTACTTC. The chain joins TRBV19 to TRBJ2-7, with a tentative D call TRBD1 (5 bases). The CDR3 spans 13 residues. The germline V gene has CDR1 LNHDA and CDR2 SQIVND (reference sequence). V was pared by 5 bases and J by 0 bases, with 8 bases between.

The chain employs TRBV5-1 and TRBJ1-5; 10 bases fit TRBD1. The CDR3 spans 15 residues. After removal of 4 bases from V and 9 bases from J, the junction contained 10 bases not matched to a gene. Germline CDR1 SGHRS, CDR2 YFSETQ. The CDR3 DNA is TGCGCCAGCAGCGAATCGACAGGGGGCCAGGGGCCCCAGCATTTT. The encoded protein is CASSESTGGQGPQHF.

The chain joins TRBV2 to TRBJ1-5; D uncertain. The CDR3 is made up of 14 amino acids. The germline gives CDR1 SNHLY, CDR2 FYNNEI. The V end was cut by 7 bases, the J end by 1 base, with 11 bases between. CDR3 residues: CASNPGPSNQPQHF. The CDR3 nucleotides are TGTGCCAGCAACCCGGGCCCAAGCAATCAGCCCCAGCATTTT.

This chain links TRBV2 with TRBJ1-2; possibly TRBD1 for D (6 bases). V gave up 6 bases and J gave up 8 bases, with 13 bases separating them. Germline-derived CDR1 and CDR2 are SNHLY and FYNNEI. The CDR3 spans 12 residues. The CDR3 nucleotides read TGTGCCAGCAGCGAGGGGGGAACAGGCTACACCTTC. This translates into CASSEGGTGYTF. The complete variable domain, with remaining parts taken from reference TRBV2 and TRBJ1-2, reads EPEVTQTPSHQVTQMGQEVILRCVPISNHLYFYWYRQILGQKVEFLVSFYNNEISEKSEIFDDQFSVERPDGSNFTLKIRSTKLEDSAMYFCASSEGGTGYTFGSGTRLTVV.

V usage is TRBV20-1 and J usage is TRBJ2-6; D gene uncertain. CDR3 length equals 17 residues. Germline V gene data show CDR1 as DFQATT and CDR2 as SNEGSKA (reference sequence). The V gene lost 0 bases and the J gene lost 0 bases, with 12 bases spanning the gap. The CDR3 loop is CSARDGQSFSGANVLTF. CDR3 DNA sequence: TGCAGTGCTAGAGATGGCCAGTCCTTCTCTGGGGCCAACGTCCTGACTTTC.

The rearrangement links TRBV28 to TRBJ2-7; D is uncertain. Trimming removed 5 bases at V and 6 bases at J, with 5 bases between. The germline CDR1 and CDR2 sequences are MDHEN and SYDVKM. The CDR3 extends over 10 amino acids. The CDR3 here is CASSTVEQYF. The CDR3 DNA reads TGTGCCAGCAGTACGGTCGAGCAGTACTTC.

V is TRBV29-1 and J is TRBJ2-5, with TRBD2 matching 8 bases. Germline V lookup: CDR1 SQVTM, CDR2 ANQGSEA. The ends lost 6 bases at V and 1 base at J; junction bases unmatched: 4. The CDR3 runs 13 residues. The CDR3 here is CSVQRGSQETQYF. The CDR3, as DNA: TGCAGCGTCCAGCGGGGGAGCCAAGAGACCCAGTACTTC.

The rearrangement links TRBV7-9 to TRBJ2-3; a possible D gene is TRBD1 (6 bases). V was trimmed by 4 bases and J by 0 bases, leaving 11 bases between them. The CDR3 spans 15 residues. Germline V lookup: CDR1 SEHNR, CDR2 FQNEAQ (reference sequence). CDR3 DNA: TGTGCCAGCAGCTCGACAGGACTTAGCACAGATACGCAGTATTTT. This sequence encodes CASSSTGLSTDTQYF.

The V and J genes are TRBV11-2 and TRBJ2-1; D is unresolved. The germline gives CDR1 SGHAT, CDR2 FQNNGV. The CDR3 sequence is 14 residues long. Trimming cost V 5 bases and J 6 bases, with 14 bases left between them. The CDR3 here is CASSPSASFNEQFF. The CDR3 DNA follows: TGTGCCAGCAGCCCTTCAGCGAGCTTCAATGAGCAGTTCTTC.

V usage is TRBV4-1 and J usage is TRBJ2-7; possibly TRBD1 or TRBD2 for D (5 bases each). Between the trimmed V and J ends, which lost 1 base and 3 bases, there was a span of 13 bases. This CDR3 comprises 15 residues. CDR1 and CDR2 from the germline V gene are MGHRA and YSYEKL. DNA for the CDR3: TGCGCCAGCAGCCAAGTGGCCAGGGAGAGCTACGAGCAGTACTTC. Amino acids: CASSQVARESYEQYF.

This clonotype was seen once. This rearrangement joins TRBV20-1 to TRBJ2-1; D ambiguous. Germline CDR1 DFQATT, CDR2 SNEGSKA (reference sequence). This CDR3 has 13 residues. V gave up 1 base and J gave up 8 bases, with 12 bases separating them. The CDR3: CSARVWGSYEQFF. For the CDR3, the DNA is TGCAGTGCTAGAGTCTGGGGTAGCTATGAGCAGTTCTTC.

The rearrangement joins TRBV20-1 to TRBJ2-1, with 10 nucleotides matching TRBD2. V lost 3 bases and J lost 6; bases outside the gene matches: 8. This CDR3 region has 15 residues. Germline V gene sequence: CDR1 DFQATT, CDR2 SNEGSKA (reference sequence). DNA of the CDR3: TGCAGTGCTAGTGGACTAGCGGCATCGAGCAATGAGCAGTTCTTC. Translated, it gives CSASGLAASSNEQFF.

This clonotype was counted once. The chain has TRBV11-2 and TRBJ2-7; D gene ambiguous. V lost 5 bases, J lost 4 bases, and 12 bases lay in between. CDR1 is SGHAT, CDR2 FQNNGV, per germline. CDR3 length equals 13 residues. The CDR3 DNA sequence: TGTGCCAGCAGCCCCTCGGACGGATACGAGCAGTACTTC. Translation: CASSPSDGYEQYF.

The V gene is TRBV2, the J gene TRBJ2-5; no definite D call. Germline V gene data show CDR1 as SNHLY and CDR2 as FYNNEI. The CDR3 extends over 14 amino acids. V gave up 4 bases and J gave up 2 bases, with 11 bases separating them. CDR3 region: CASSGQTKQETQYF. The CDR3 nucleotides are TGTGCCAGCAGTGGTCAGACAAAGCAAGAGACCCAGTACTTC. Combining the CDR3 with reference TRBV2 and TRBJ2-5 gives the whole variable domain EPEVTQTPSHQVTQMGQEVILRCVPISNHLYFYWYRQILGQKVEFLVSFYNNEISEKSEIFDDQFSVERPDGSNFTLKIRSTKLEDSAMYFCASSGQTKQETQYFGPGTRLLVL.

The gene calls are TRBV12-3 or TRBV12-4 and TRBJ2-7; no definite D call. Trimming cost V 5 bases and J 5 bases, with 13 bases left between them. The CDR3 runs to 13 residues. The CDR3 region is CASSDGSNHEQYF. Written as DNA, the CDR3 is TGTGCCAGCAGTGACGGAAGCAACCACGAGCAGTACTTC.